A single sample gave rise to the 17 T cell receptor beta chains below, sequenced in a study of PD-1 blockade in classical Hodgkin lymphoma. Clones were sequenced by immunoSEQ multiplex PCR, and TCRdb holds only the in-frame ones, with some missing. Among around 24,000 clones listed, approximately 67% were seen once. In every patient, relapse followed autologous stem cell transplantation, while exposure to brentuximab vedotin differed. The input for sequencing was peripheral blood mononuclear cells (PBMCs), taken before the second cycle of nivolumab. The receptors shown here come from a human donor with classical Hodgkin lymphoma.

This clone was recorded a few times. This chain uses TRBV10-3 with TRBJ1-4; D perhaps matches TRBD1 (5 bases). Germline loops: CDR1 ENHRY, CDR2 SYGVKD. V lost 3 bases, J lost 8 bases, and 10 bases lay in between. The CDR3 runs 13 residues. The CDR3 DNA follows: TGTGCCATCAGTGATGGAGAGGGGGAAAAACTGTTTTTT. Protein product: CAISDGEGEKLFF.

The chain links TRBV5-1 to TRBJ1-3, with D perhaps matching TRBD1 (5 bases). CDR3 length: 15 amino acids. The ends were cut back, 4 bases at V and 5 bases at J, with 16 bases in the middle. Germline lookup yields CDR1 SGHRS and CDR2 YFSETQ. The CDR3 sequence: CASSPDTQPRNTIYF. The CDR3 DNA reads TGCGCCAGCAGCCCGGACACACAGCCTCGAAACACCATATATTTT.

CDR3 bases: TGCGCCAGCAGCGCAAGAGTAGTTGACAGGACCCCTAGGGTGAACACTGAAGCTTTCTTT. Amino acids: CASSARVVDRTPRVNTEAFF. The chain joins TRBV5-1 to TRBJ1-1; maybe TRBD1 (6 bases). The length of the CDR3 is 20 residues. The germline gives CDR1 SGHRS, CDR2 YFSETQ. Trimming removed 4 bases from V and 0 bases from J, with 28 bases in between.

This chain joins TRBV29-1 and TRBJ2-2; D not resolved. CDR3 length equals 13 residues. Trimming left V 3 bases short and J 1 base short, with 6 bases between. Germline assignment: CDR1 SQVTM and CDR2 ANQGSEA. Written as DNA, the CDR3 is TGCAGCGTTGATCCGGGGAACACCGGGGAGCTGTTTTTT. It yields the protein CSVDPGNTGELFF.

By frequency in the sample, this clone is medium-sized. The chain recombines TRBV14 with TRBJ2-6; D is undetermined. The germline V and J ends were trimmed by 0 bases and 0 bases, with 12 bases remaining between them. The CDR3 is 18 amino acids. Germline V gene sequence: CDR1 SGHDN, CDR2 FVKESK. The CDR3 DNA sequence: TGTGCCAGCAGCCAAGAGATCAGGCACACCTCTGGGGCCAACGTCCTGACTTTC. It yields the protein CASSQEIRHTSGANVLTF.

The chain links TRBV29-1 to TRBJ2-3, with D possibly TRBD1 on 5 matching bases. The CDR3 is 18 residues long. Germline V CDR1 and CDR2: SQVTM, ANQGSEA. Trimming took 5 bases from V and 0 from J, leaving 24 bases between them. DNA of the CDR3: TGCAGCGTTCGTAGGGGTCAGGGTGGGTATTTTAGCACAGATACGCAGTATTTT. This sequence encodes CSVRRGQGGYFSTDTQYF.

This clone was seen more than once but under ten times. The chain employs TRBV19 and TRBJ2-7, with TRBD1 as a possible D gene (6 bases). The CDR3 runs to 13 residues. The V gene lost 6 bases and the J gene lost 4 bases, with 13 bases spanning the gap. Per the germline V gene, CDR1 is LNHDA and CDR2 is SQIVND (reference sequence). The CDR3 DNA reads TGTGCCAGTAGCCTAACCCAGGGGTACGAGCAGTACTTC. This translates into CASSLTQGYEQYF.

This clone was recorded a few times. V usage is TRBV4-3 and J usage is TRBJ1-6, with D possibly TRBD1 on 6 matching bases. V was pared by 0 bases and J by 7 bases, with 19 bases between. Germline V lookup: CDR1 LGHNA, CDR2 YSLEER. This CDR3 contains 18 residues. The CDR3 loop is CASSQDLLTGAGNSPLHF. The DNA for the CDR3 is TGCGCCAGCAGCCAAGATCTTCTAACGGGGGCCGGGAATTCACCCCTCCACTTT.

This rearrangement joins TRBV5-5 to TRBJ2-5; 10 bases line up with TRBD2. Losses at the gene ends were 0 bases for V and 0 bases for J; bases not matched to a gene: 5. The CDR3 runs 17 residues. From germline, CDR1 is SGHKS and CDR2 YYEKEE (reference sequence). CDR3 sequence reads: CASSLELSGGYQETQYF. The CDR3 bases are TGTGCCAGCAGCTTGGAGCTTAGCGGGGGGTACCAAGAGACCCAGTACTTC.

The CDR3 sequence: CASSRRTLNTGELFF. For the CDR3, the DNA is TGTGCCAGCAGCCGAAGAACACTTAACACCGGGGAGCTGTTTTTT. The J gene is TRBJ2-2, the V gene TRBV5-6; no reliable D call. This CDR3 has 15 amino acids. V was trimmed by 4 bases and J by 2 bases, leaving 12 bases between them. The germline gives CDR1 SGHDT, CDR2 YYEEEE.

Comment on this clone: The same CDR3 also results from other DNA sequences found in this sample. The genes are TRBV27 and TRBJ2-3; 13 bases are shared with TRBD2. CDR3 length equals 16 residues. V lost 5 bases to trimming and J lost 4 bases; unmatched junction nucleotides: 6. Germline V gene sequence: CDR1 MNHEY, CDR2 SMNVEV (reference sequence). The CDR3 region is CASSPRTSGGADTQYF. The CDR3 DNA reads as TGTGCCAGCAGTCCCCGGACTAGCGGGGGAGCAGATACGCAGTATTTT.

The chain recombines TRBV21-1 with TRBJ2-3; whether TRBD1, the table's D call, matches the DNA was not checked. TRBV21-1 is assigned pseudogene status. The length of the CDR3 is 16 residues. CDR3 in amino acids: CASSKGRVWLADTQYF. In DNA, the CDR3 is TGTGCCAGCAGCAAAGGCAGGGTATGGCTGGCAGATACGCAGTATTTT.

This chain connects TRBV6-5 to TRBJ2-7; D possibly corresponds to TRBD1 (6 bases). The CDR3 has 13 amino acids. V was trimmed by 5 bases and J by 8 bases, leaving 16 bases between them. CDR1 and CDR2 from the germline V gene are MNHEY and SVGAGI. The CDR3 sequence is CASSTPDRPQQYF. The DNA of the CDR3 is TGTGCCAGCAGTACGCCCGACAGGCCTCAGCAGTACTTC.

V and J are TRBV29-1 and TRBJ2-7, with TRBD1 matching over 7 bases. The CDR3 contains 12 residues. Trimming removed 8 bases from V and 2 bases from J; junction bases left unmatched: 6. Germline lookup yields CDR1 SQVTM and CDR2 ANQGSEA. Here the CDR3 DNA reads TGCAGCTTTATGACAGGGCCCTACGAGCAGTACTTC. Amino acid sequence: CSFMTGPYEQYF.

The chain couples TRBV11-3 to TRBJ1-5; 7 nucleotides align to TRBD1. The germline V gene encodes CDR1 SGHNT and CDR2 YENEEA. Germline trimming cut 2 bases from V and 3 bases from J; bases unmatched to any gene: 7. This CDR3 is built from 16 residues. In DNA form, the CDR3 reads TGTGCCAGCAGCTTATTTAGGACAGGCTCCAATCAGCCCCAGCATTTT. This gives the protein CASSLFRTGSNQPQHF.

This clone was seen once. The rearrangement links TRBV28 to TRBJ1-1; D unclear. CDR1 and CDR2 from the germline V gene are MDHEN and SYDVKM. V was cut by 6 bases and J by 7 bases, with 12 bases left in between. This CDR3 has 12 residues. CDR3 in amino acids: CASSWGTLEAFF. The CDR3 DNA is TGTGCCAGCAGCTGGGGAACACTTGAAGCTTTCTTT.

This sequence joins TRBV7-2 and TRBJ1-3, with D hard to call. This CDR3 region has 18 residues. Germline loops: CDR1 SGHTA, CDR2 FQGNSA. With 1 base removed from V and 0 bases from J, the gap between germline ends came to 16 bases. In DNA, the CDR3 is TGTGCCAGCAGCTTAGAGCGGAGCCTTATCCCCTCTGGAAACACCATATATTTT. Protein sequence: CASSLERSLIPSGNTIYF. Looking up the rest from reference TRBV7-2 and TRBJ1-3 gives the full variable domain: GAGVSQSPSNKVTEKGKDVELRCDPISGHTALYWYRQSLGQGLEFLIYFQGNSAPDKSGLPSDRFSAERTGGSVSTLTIQRTQQEDSAVYLCASSLERSLIPSGNTIYFGEGSWLTVV.